These T cell receptor beta chains were read from a single sample in a study of blood T cell repertoires in COVID-19. Produced via immunoSEQ multiplex PCR; TCRdb's table is partial and in-frame only. The sample lists roughly 250,000 clones, 86% occurring once. The sequencing sample was made of PBMCs or T cells enriched from blood (not recorded which). The receptors derive from a woman between 50 and 59 years old who had recovered from COVID-19. Each CDR3 is given with its conserved first and last residue. The order of the fields is J gene, D gene, CDR3 length, V gene, clone size, CDR3 protein, CDR3 DNA. D genes are given only for firm matches. Part of the rows lack a size; the others show once, few, many or a class for expanded clones.

J: TRBJ2-1; D: .; length: 14; V: TRBV28; size: .; CDR3: CASSSRTGSNEQFF; DNA: TGTGCCAGCAGTTCAAGGACTGGCAGCAATGAGCAGTTCTTC
J: TRBJ1-1; D: TRBD1; length: 16; V: TRBV4-2; size: .; CDR3: CASSQATGTGDTEAFF; DNA: TGTGCCAGCAGCCAAGCGACCGGGACAGGGGACACTGAAGCTTTCTTT
J: TRBJ1-3; D: .; length: 15; V: TRBV2; size: few; CDR3: CASSEESRQGNTIYF; DNA: TGTGCCAGCAGTGAAGAGTCCCGACAGGGAAACACCATATATTTT
J: TRBJ1-5; D: .; length: 15; V: TRBV6-2/TRBV6-3; size: .; CDR3: CASSTGAGVSQPQHF; DNA: TGTGCCAGCAGTACCGGGGCAGGGGTGAGTCAGCCCCAGCATTTT
J: TRBJ1-1; D: TRBD1; length: 16; V: TRBV5-6; size: once; CDR3: CASSPLRDSILREAFF; DNA: TGTGCCAGCAGCCCCTTGCGGGACAGCATCCTTCGAGAAGCTTTCTTT
J: TRBJ1-2; D: TRBD1; length: 15; V: TRBV5-4; size: .; CDR3: CASSWGQTSNYGYTF; DNA: TGTGCCAGCAGCTGGGGACAGACTTCTAACTATGGCTACACCTTC
J: TRBJ2-1; D: TRBD1; length: 15; V: TRBV19; size: .; CDR3: CASSLGQVPYNEQFF; DNA: TGTGCCAGTAGTTTGGGACAGGTTCCCTACAATGAGCAGTTCTTC
J: TRBJ1-2; D: .; length: 15; V: TRBV5-6; size: once; CDR3: CASSLALEGMGGYTF; DNA: TGTGCCAGCAGCTTGGCCTTGGAGGGGATGGGAGGCTACACCTTC
J: TRBJ1-1; D: TRBD1; length: 14; V: TRBV11-2; size: .; CDR3: CASSSRDRDTEAFF; DNA: TGTGCCAGCAGCTCCCGGGACAGGGACACTGAAGCTTTCTTT
J: TRBJ2-2; D: TRBD1; length: 16; V: TRBV11-1; size: .; CDR3: CASSPGTGVYTGELFF; DNA: TGTGCCAGCAGCCCCGGGACAGGGGTTTACACCGGGGAGCTGTTTTTT
J: TRBJ1-6; D: .; length: 14; V: TRBV7-2; size: .; CDR3: CASSPQGVNSPLHF; DNA: TGTGCCAGCAGCCCGCAGGGTGTTAATTCACCCCTCCACTTT
J: TRBJ2-2; D: .; length: 15; V: TRBV7-6; size: .; CDR3: CASSLSGWNTGELFF; DNA: TGTGCCAGCAGCCTTAGCGGTTGGAACACCGGGGAGCTGTTTTTT
J: TRBJ2-7; D: TRBD2; length: 15; V: TRBV28; size: .; CDR3: CASSGQGGRADEQYF; DNA: TGTGCCAGCAGCGGTCAGGGCGGGAGGGCCGACGAGCAGTACTTC
J: TRBJ1-2; D: TRBD1; length: 16; V: TRBV7-9; size: .; CDR3: CASSLGALQGAQGYTF; DNA: TGTGCCAGCAGCTTAGGGGCTTTACAGGGGGCGCAAGGCTACACCTTC
J: TRBJ1-5; D: .; length: 14; V: TRBV25-1; size: .; CDR3: CASSDRTTNQPQHF; DNA: TGTGCCAGCAGTGATAGGACAACTAATCAGCCCCAGCATTTT
J: TRBJ2-3; D: .; length: 14; V: TRBV7-2; size: .; CDR3: CASSLEAGYHTQYF; DNA: TGTGCCAGCAGCTTAGAGGCGGGCTATCATACGCAGTATTTT
J: TRBJ2-1; D: TRBD2; length: 16; V: TRBV18; size: .; CDR3: CASSLSGLAVYNEQFF; DNA: TGTGCCAGCTCACTGTCGGGACTAGCGGTCTACAATGAGCAGTTCTTC
J: TRBJ2-7; D: .; length: 12; V: TRBV13; size: .; CDR3: CASSYAQNEQYF; DNA: TGTGCCAGCAGCTACGCTCAGAACGAGCAGTACTTC
J: TRBJ1-4; D: .; length: 13; V: TRBV6-5; size: .; CDR3: CASKRTANEKLFF; DNA: TGTGCCAGCAAGAGGACAGCTAATGAAAAACTGTTTTTT
J: TRBJ2-1; D: TRBD1; length: 12; V: TRBV7-9; size: .; CDR3: CASSLGLTGWFF; DNA: TGTGCCAGCAGCTTAGGCCTGACAGGGTGGTTCTTC
J: TRBJ2-1; D: TRBD2; length: 17; V: TRBV19; size: few; CDR3: CASSTRGLAGGYNEQFF; DNA: TGTGCCAGTAGTACCCGGGGGCTAGCGGGGGGCTACAATGAGCAGTTCTTC
J: TRBJ1-2; D: .; length: 13; V: TRBV12-3/TRBV12-4; size: .; CDR3: CASRPRENYGYTF; DNA: TGTGCCAGCAGACCAAGAGAGAACTATGGCTACACCTTC
J: TRBJ2-1; D: TRBD2; length: 15; V: TRBV7-2; size: .; CDR3: CASSLERGGDNEQFF; DNA: TGTGCCAGCAGCTTAGAGCGGGGGGGAGACAATGAGCAGTTCTTC
J: TRBJ1-3; D: TRBD1; length: 15; V: TRBV4-3; size: .; CDR3: CASSRGTGEGNTIYF; DNA: TGCGCCAGCAGCCGAGGGACAGGGGAAGGAAACACCATATATTTT
J: TRBJ2-7; D: TRBD1; length: 14; V: TRBV7-8; size: .; CDR3: CASSSNRGPREQYF; DNA: TGTGCCAGCAGCTCGAACAGGGGACCGAGGGAGCAGTACTTC
J: TRBJ2-2; D: .; length: 16; V: TRBV5-5; size: .; CDR3: CASSLGGRVESGELFF; DNA: TGTGCCAGCAGCTTGGGAGGCAGGGTGGAGTCCGGGGAGCTGTTTTTT
J: TRBJ1-1; D: .; length: 15; V: TRBV5-8; size: .; CDR3: CASSSLGRGYTEAFF; DNA: TGTGCCAGCAGCTCCTTAGGACGGGGGTACACTGAAGCTTTCTTT
J: TRBJ2-3; D: TRBD1; length: 16; V: TRBV5-4; size: .; CDR3: CASSLKWQGALDTQYF; DNA: TGTGCCAGCAGCTTGAAATGGCAGGGGGCTTTAGATACGCAGTATTTT
J: TRBJ1-4; D: TRBD1; length: 13; V: TRBV29-1; size: .; CDR3: CSGGQDPNEKLFF; DNA: TGCAGCGGAGGACAGGACCCTAATGAAAAACTGTTTTTT
J: TRBJ2-3; D: .; length: 15; V: TRBV5-1; size: .; CDR3: CASSLVGGVVDTQYF; DNA: TGCGCCAGCAGCTTGGTGGGCGGGGTGGTCGATACGCAGTATTTT
J: TRBJ2-7; D: .; length: 17; V: TRBV2; size: many; CDR3: CASSEGAVDTFFYEQYF; DNA: TGTGCCAGCAGTGAAGGCGCTGTAGACACATTTTTCTACGAGCAGTACTTC
J: TRBJ1-1; D: .; length: 13; V: TRBV20-1; size: .; CDR3: CSASDRLGTEAFF; DNA: TGCAGTGCTAGTGACAGGTTAGGCACTGAAGCTTTCTTT
J: TRBJ2-2; D: .; length: 14; V: TRBV7-9; size: .; CDR3: CASSARQATGELFF; DNA: TGTGCCAGCAGCGCCCGACAGGCCACCGGGGAGCTGTTTTTT
J: TRBJ1-4; D: .; length: 14; V: TRBV5-4; size: .; CDR3: CASSLNGEGGKLFF; DNA: TGTGCCAGCAGCTTGAACGGGGAGGGGGGCAAACTGTTTTTT
J: TRBJ2-1; D: TRBD2; length: 16; V: TRBV9; size: .; CDR3: CASSVFGTSGNNEQFF; DNA: TGTGCCAGCAGCGTCTTCGGGACTAGCGGTAACAATGAGCAGTTCTTC
J: TRBJ1-5; D: TRBD1; length: 16; V: TRBV6-2/TRBV6-3; size: .; CDR3: CASSRPGTASNQPQHF; DNA: TGTGCCAGCAGCCGCCCCGGGACAGCAAGCAATCAGCCCCAGCATTTT
J: TRBJ1-2; D: TRBD1; length: 16; V: TRBV9; size: .; CDR3: CASSENRQGSNYGYTF; DNA: TGTGCCAGCAGCGAAAATCGACAGGGCTCTAACTATGGCTACACCTTC
J: TRBJ2-5; D: .; length: 14; V: TRBV7-2; size: .; CDR3: CASSLVRGQETQYF; DNA: TGTGCCAGCAGCTTAGTCCGGGGGCAAGAGACCCAGTACTTC
J: TRBJ2-1; D: TRBD2; length: 14; V: TRBV4-1; size: .; CDR3: CASSQGLATDEQFF; DNA: TGCGCCAGCAGCCAGGGACTAGCGACCGATGAGCAGTTCTTC
J: TRBJ1-3; D: TRBD1; length: 16; V: TRBV7-9; size: .; CDR3: CASTKGTVTSGNTIYF; DNA: TGTGCCAGCACCAAAGGGACAGTTACCTCTGGAAACACCATATATTTT